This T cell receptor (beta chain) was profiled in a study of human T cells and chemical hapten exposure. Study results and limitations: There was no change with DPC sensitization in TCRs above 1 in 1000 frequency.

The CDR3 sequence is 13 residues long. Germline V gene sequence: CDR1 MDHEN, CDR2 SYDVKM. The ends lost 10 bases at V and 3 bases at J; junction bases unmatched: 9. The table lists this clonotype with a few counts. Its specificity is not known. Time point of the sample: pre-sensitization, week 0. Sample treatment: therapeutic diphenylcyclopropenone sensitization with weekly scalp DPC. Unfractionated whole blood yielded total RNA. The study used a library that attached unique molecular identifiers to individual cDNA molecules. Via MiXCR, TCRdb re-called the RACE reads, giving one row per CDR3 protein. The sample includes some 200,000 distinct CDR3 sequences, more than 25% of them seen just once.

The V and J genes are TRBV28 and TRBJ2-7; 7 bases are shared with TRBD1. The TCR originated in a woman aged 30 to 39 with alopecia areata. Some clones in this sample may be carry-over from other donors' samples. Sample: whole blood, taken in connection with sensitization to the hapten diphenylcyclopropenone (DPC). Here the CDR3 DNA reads TGTGCCACCCACAGGGGCTCCCTCTACGAGCAGTACTTC. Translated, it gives CATHRGSLYEQYF.